The T cell receptor beta chain described here comes from a study of a mutant IDH1 vaccine in newly diagnosed glioma. About the study: Every participant had undergone radiotherapy, temozolomide, or both before, and most underwent both.

Specified time point: week 11, during vaccination. A single vaccine dose contained 300 ug of mutant IDH1 20-mer peptide, and topical imiquimod was used with it. New astrocytomas of WHO grade 3 or 4 that were IDH1-mutant and ATRX-lost were found in the donors. For this clone: What it recognizes is unknown.

CDR3 length: 16 residues. From germline, CDR1 is SGHRS and CDR2 YFSETQ. V shed 4 bases and J 4 bases; nucleotides not matched to a gene: 4. Study-level points and caveats: Evidence of vaccine-induced immune responses was documented in approximately 93% of patients.

Only in-frame clones appear in the TCRdb table, and some are missing; sequencing was by immunoSEQ multiplex PCR. Found here are 25,000 to 35,000 clones, 90% of them singletons; the top ten hold about a fifth. The clonotype was recovered from a man in his late teens or twenties with glioma. The specimen was PBMCs, collected from a glioma patient whose treatment included an IDH1 peptide vaccine. The chain recombines TRBV5-1 with TRBJ2-2, with 13 nucleotides matching TRBD2. CDR3 protein: CASSPRTSGGTGELFF. CDR3 nucleotide sequence: TGCGCCAGCAGCCCACGGACTAGCGGGGGCACCGGGGAGCTGTTTTTT.